The clone carrying this TCR beta chain has a single count. The source of the sample is a study of cytomegalovirus exposure and HLA in healthy donors. Trimming stripped 4 bases from V and 6 bases from J, with 19 bases between. The CDR3 runs 16 residues. Germline CDR1 reads SGHRS; CDR2 reads YFSETQ. PCR amplification relied on 60 Vbeta primers (plus 13 Jbeta primers). Sequenced by immunoSEQ multiplex PCR; TCRdb stores in-frame clones only, minus some. The sample has about 160,000 clones; more than 70% are singletons. The sequence came from a male donor in good health and CMV-seropositive. The sequenced sample was PBMCs. The chain couples TRBV5-1 to TRBJ1-4, with D tentatively TRBD1 (6 bases). The chain's CDR3 is CASSLGQLPGDEKLFF. CDR3 sequence (DNA): TGCGCCAGCAGCCTCGGACAGCTCCCGGGCGATGAAAAACTGTTTTTT.